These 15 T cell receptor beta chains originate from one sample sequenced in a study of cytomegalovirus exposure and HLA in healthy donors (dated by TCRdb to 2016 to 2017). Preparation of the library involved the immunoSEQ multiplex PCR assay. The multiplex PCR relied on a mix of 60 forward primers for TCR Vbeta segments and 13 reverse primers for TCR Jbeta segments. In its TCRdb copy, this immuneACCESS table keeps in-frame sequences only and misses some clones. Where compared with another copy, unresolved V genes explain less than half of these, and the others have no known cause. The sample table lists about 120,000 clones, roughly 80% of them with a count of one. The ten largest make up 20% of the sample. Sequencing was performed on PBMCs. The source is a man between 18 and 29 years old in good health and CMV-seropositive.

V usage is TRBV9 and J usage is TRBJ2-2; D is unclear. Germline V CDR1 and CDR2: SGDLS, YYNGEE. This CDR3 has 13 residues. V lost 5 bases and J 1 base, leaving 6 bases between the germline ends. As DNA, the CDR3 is TGTGCCAGCAGTAAGAGGAACACCGGGGAGCTGTTTTTT. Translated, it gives CASSKRNTGELFF.

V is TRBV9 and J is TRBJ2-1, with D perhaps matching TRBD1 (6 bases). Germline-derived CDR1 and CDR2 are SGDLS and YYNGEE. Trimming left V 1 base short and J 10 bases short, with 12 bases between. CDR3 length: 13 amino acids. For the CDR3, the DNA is TGTGCCAGCAGCGTAACCTGGACAGCAGAGCAGTTCTTC. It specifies CASSVTWTAEQFF.

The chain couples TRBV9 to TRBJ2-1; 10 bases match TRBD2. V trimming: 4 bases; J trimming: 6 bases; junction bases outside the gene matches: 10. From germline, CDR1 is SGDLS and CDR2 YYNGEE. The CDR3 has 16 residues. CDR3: CASSPDAAGGANEQFF. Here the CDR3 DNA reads TGTGCCAGCAGCCCAGACGCAGCGGGGGGGGCCAATGAGCAGTTCTTC.

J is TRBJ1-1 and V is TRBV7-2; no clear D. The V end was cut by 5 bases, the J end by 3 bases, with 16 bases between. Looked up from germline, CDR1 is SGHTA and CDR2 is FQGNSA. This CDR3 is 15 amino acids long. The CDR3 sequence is CASSTLPPEDTEAFF. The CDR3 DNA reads TGTGCCAGCAGCACCCTGCCTCCGGAGGACACTGAAGCTTTCTTT.

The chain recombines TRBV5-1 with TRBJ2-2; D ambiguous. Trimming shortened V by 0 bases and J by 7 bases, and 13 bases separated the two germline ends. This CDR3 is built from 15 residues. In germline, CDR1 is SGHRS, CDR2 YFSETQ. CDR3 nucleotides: TGCGCCAGCAGCTTGGACGCGACTGATGGCGGGGAGCTGTTTTTT. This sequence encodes CASSLDATDGGELFF.

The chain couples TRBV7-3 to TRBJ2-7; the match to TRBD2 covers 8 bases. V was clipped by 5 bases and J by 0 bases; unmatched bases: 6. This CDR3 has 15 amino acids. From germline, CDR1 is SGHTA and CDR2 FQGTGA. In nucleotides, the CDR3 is TGTGCCAGCAGCCCAAGCGGGGGTGCCTCCTACGAGCAGTACTTC. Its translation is CASSPSGGASYEQYF.

The CDR3 region is CASSPPLFDSAKNIQYF. The CDR3 DNA follows: TGTGCCAGCAGCCCCCCATTATTCGACTCAGCCAAAAACATTCAGTACTTC. V and J are TRBV7-2 and TRBJ2-4, with D unclear. V shed 5 bases and J shed 0 bases, with 17 bases lying between them. The CDR3 sequence is 17 residues long. Germline V lookup: CDR1 SGHTA, CDR2 FQGNSA.

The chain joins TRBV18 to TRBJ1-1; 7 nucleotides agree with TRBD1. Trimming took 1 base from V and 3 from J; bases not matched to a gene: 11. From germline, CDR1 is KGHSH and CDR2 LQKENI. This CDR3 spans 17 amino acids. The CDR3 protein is CASSPRDRDSPDTEAFF. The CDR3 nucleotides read TGTGCCAGCTCACCACGTGACAGGGATAGCCCAGACACTGAAGCTTTCTTT.

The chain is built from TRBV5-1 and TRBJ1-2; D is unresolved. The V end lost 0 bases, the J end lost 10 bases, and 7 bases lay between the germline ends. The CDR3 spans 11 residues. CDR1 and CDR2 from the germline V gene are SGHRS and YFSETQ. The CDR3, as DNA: TGCGCCAGCAGCTTGGGGGCCTTCTACACCTTC. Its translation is CASSLGAFYTF.

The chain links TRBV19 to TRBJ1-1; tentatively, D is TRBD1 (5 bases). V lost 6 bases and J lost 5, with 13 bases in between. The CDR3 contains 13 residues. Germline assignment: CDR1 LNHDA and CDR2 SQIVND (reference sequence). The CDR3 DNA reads TGTGCCAGTAGGGGGGGAAGGAGGACTGAAGCTTTCTTT. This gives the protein CASRGGRRTEAFF.

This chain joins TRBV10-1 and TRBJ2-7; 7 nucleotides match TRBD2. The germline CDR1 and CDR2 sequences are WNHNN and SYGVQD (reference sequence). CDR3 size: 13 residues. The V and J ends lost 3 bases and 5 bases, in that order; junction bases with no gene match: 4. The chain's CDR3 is CASSDRGVNEQYF. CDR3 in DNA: TGCGCCAGCAGTGACCGGGGGGTAAACGAGCAGTACTTC.

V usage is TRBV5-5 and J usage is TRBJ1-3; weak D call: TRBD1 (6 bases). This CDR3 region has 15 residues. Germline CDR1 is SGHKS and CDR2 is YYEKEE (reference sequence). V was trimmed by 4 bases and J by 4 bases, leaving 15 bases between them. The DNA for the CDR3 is TGTGCCAGCAGCCGGAGACAGGTTGGAGGAAACACCATATATTTT. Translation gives CASSRRQVGGNTIYF.

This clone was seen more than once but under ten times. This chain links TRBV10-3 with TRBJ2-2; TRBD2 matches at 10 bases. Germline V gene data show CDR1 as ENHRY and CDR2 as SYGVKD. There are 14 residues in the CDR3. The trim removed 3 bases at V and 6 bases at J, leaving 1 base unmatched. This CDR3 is CAISDGLAAGELFF. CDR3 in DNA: TGTGCCATCAGTGACGGACTAGCGGCCGGGGAGCTGTTTTTT.

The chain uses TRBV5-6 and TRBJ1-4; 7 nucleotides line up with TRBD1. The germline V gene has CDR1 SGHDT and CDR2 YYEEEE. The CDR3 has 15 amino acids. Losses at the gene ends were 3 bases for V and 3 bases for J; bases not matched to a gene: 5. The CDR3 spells CASSSTQGSNEKLFF. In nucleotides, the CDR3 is TGTGCCAGCAGCTCGACACAGGGGTCTAATGAAAAACTGTTTTTT.

CDR3: CASRPGESNQPQHF. The CDR3 nucleotides read TGTGCCAGCAGACCCGGGGAAAGCAATCAGCCCCAGCATTTT. The chain is built from TRBV7-9 and TRBJ1-5; D ambiguous. CDR1 and CDR2 from the germline V gene are SEHNR and FQNEAQ (reference sequence). The CDR3 has 14 amino acids. Deletions cut 6 bases from V and 1 base from J, with 10 bases between.